These 22 T cell receptor beta chains were all obtained from the same sample, sequenced in a study of vaccination effects on CD4 cells after COVID-19. Assay: immunoSEQ multiplex PCR; the TCRdb copy retains only in-frame clones and omits some. There are around 56,000 clones in the sample; 60% to 85% occur only once, and approximately 2.8% lies in the top ten. No cognate antigen is known for these TCRs. Once cultured for around 11 days, the cells underwent separation to obtain CD4+ T cells. This specimen was CD4+ T cells from PBMCs cultured without peptide, taken before COVID-19 vaccination. These receptors originate from a human donor who received a COVID-19 vaccine.

The table lists this clone with a few counts. The chain recombines TRBV4-1 with TRBJ1-2; D may be TRBD1 (5 bases). Germline V CDR1 and CDR2: MGHRA, YSYEKL. With 0 bases removed from V and 1 base from J, the gap between germline ends came to 6 bases. The CDR3 is made up of 14 amino acids. The CDR3 bases are TGCGCCAGCAGCCAAGAGACAGTTAACTATGGCTACACCTTC. Its protein product is CASSQETVNYGYTF.

The chain recombines TRBV6-5 with TRBJ1-5; D is unclear. Germline V lookup: CDR1 MNHEY, CDR2 SVGAGI. The CDR3 sequence is 13 residues long. Trimming removed 6 bases at V and 3 bases at J, with 9 bases between. CDR3 protein: CASRRDPNQPQHF. For the CDR3, the DNA is TGTGCCAGCAGAAGGGATCCCAATCAGCCCCAGCATTTT.

The CDR3 sequence: CASSPGGDSNQPQHF. CDR3 nucleotides: TGTGCCAGCTCACCAGGCGGGGACAGCAATCAGCCCCAGCATTTT. The V call is TRBV18, the J call TRBJ1-5; D is perhaps TRBD1 (5 bases). The CDR3 totals 15 residues. The V end was cut by 2 bases, the J end by 1 base, with 9 bases between. Germline assignment: CDR1 KGHSH and CDR2 LQKENI.

The chain couples TRBV7-2 to TRBJ1-2, with TRBD1 matching 7 bases. CDR1 and CDR2 from the germline V gene are SGHTA and FQGNSA. The CDR3 is made up of 15 amino acids. V lost 0 bases and J lost 3; bases outside the gene matches: 4. The CDR3 DNA reads as TGTGCCAGCAGCTTAGCACCAGGGGGTGACTATGGCTACACCTTC. Its translation: CASSLAPGGDYGYTF.

This clone has more than one count but fewer than ten. The chain links TRBV18 to TRBJ2-7, with D maybe TRBD1 (6 bases). This CDR3 contains 13 residues. V shed 3 bases and J shed 7 bases, with 13 bases lying between them. Per germline, CDR1 KGHSH and CDR2 LQKENI. The CDR3 coding sequence is TGTGCCAGCTCACCGGGGGCGCGGGTAGAGCAGTACGTC. Protein sequence: CASSPGARVEQYV.

The chain is built from TRBV7-2 and TRBJ1-1, with D uncertain. Germline CDR1 reads SGHTA; CDR2 reads FQGNSA. The V gene lost 5 bases and the J gene lost 1 base, with 14 bases spanning the gap. This CDR3 is built from 15 residues. The CDR3 sequence is CASSAIESRNTEAFF. The DNA for the CDR3 is TGTGCCAGCAGCGCAATTGAGTCAAGGAACACTGAAGCTTTCTTT. The full variable domain, rest sourced from reference TRBV7-2 and TRBJ1-1, is GAGVSQSPSNKVTEKGKDVELRCDPISGHTALYWYRQSLGQGLEFLIYFQGNSAPDKSGLPSDRFSAERTGGSVSTLTIQRTQQEDSAVYLCASSAIESRNTEAFFGQGTRLTVV.

The gene calls are TRBV6-5 and TRBJ2-3; D is unresolved. The V end lost 2 bases, the J end lost 0 bases, and 6 bases lay between the germline ends. CDR1 MNHEY and CDR2 SVGAGI come from the germline V gene. The CDR3 contains 14 residues. In DNA, the CDR3 is TGTGCCAGCAGTTACAAGGGCAGCACAGATACGCAGTATTTT. This codes for CASSYKGSTDTQYF.

The gene calls are TRBV7-2 and TRBJ1-1; D remains ambiguous. Germline CDR1 is SGHTA and CDR2 is FQGNSA. Trimming shortened V by 1 base and J by 0 bases, and 15 bases separated the two germline ends. This CDR3 is 17 amino acids long. The CDR3 loop reads CASSLVNLRVLNTEAFF. The CDR3 DNA follows: TGTGCCAGCAGCTTAGTAAATCTGCGAGTCTTGAACACTGAAGCTTTCTTT.

The chain carries TRBV6-5 and TRBJ1-5; TRBD1 matches at 8 bases. This CDR3 contains 14 residues. Trimming at V came to 6 bases and at J to 3 bases, leaving 4 bases not matched to a gene. Germline V gives CDR1 MNHEY, CDR2 SVGAGI. The CDR3 here is CASSGDRINQPQHF. The CDR3 coding sequence is TGTGCCAGCAGCGGGGACAGGATCAATCAGCCCCAGCATTTT.

In its sample, this clone was seen once. This rearrangement joins TRBV15 to TRBJ2-6; 12 nucleotides line up with TRBD1. J lost 0 bases, V lost 5 bases, and 5 bases had no gene match. Germline assignment: CDR1 LNHNV and CDR2 YYDKDF (reference sequence). The CDR3 extends over 18 amino acids. CDR3 sequence (DNA): TGTGCCACCAGCGCGGGACAGGGGGCATCCTCTGGGGCCAACGTCCTGACTTTC. Encoded protein: CATSAGQGASSGANVLTF.

The chain recombines TRBV5-1 with TRBJ2-5; D possibly corresponds to TRBD2 (6 bases). Trimming shortened V by 3 bases and J by 4 bases, and 16 bases separated the two germline ends. Per germline, CDR1 SGHRS and CDR2 YFSETQ. The CDR3 runs 15 residues. The CDR3, as DNA: TGCGCCAGCAGCTCCGGGAGCAGGGTTGGAGAGACCCAGTACTTC. Translating it yields CASSSGSRVGETQYF.

The DNA of the CDR3 is TGTGCCACACGACGCACAACCACTGAAGCTTTCTTT. Translation: CATRRTTTEAFF. The chain recombines TRBV6-5 with TRBJ1-1, with D hard to call. The germline V gene has CDR1 MNHEY and CDR2 SVGAGI. Trimming cost V 10 bases and J 4 bases, with 13 bases left between them. The CDR3 has 12 residues.

The chain uses TRBV7-2 and TRBJ2-5, with 8 bases that match TRBD2. Per germline, CDR1 SGHTA and CDR2 FQGNSA. With 1 base clipped from V and 2 bases from J, the junction kept 6 bases outside the gene matches. The CDR3 contains 16 residues. CDR3 DNA sequence: TGTGCCAGCAGCTTAGAGCCAGCGGGGGCACAAGAGACCCAGTACTTC. Translated, it gives CASSLEPAGAQETQYF. The whole variable domain, remainder taken from reference TRBV7-2 and TRBJ2-5, is GAGVSQSPSNKVTEKGKDVELRCDPISGHTALYWYRQSLGQGLEFLIYFQGNSAPDKSGLPSDRFSAERTGGSVSTLTIQRTQQEDSAVYLCASSLEPAGAQETQYFGPGTRLLVL.

This clone showed up just a few times. The chain carries TRBV5-1 and TRBJ2-5; possible D gene TRBD1, 6 bases. The CDR3 extends over 15 amino acids. Germline CDR1 is SGHRS and CDR2 is YFSETQ. Trimming cost V 2 bases and J 2 bases, with 13 bases left between them. The CDR3, as DNA: TGCGCCAGCAGCTTTAACAGGGCCGGACAAGAGACCCAGTACTTC. Translation: CASSFNRAGQETQYF.

This CDR3 is CASSLEQGPATEAFF. DNA of the CDR3: TGTGCCAGCTCATTAGAACAGGGGCCCGCGACTGAAGCTTTCTTT. The chain joins TRBV6-5 to TRBJ1-1, with 7 bases matching TRBD1. The CDR3 covers 15 residues. V was clipped by 8 bases and J by 5 bases; unmatched bases: 14. Germline CDR1 is MNHEY and CDR2 is SVGAGI.

The chain employs TRBV29-1 and TRBJ2-2, with a possible D match to TRBD2 (5 bases). The CDR3 runs 13 residues. CDR1 and CDR2 (germline): SQVTM, ANQGSEA. V was cut by 3 bases and J by 4 bases, with 9 bases left in between. Here the CDR3 reads CSVDKRGTGELFF. The CDR3 DNA reads TGCAGCGTTGATAAACGGGGCACCGGGGAGCTGTTTTTT.

This chain connects TRBV24-1 to TRBJ2-1, with D possibly called TRBD1 or TRBD2 (5 bases each). The germline V gene encodes CDR1 KGHDR and CDR2 SFDVKD. The CDR3 spans 14 residues. V was cut by 1 base and J by 6 bases, with 9 bases left in between. CDR3 amino acids: CATSDFAGTNEQFF. The CDR3 DNA reads as TGTGCCACCAGTGATTTTGCAGGGACCAATGAGCAGTTCTTC.

This sequence joins TRBV5-1 and TRBJ2-2, with TRBD2 matching over 12 bases. Germline lookup yields CDR1 SGHRS and CDR2 YFSETQ. J gave up 7 bases and V 3 bases, and 10 bases lay outside the gene matches. This CDR3 is built from 17 residues. In nucleotides, the CDR3 is TGCGCCAGCAGCTGGGCCCCTAGCGGGGGGGACGGCGGGGAGCTGTTTTTT. It specifies CASSWAPSGGDGGELFF.

V is TRBV7-3 and J is TRBJ2-6, with D uncertain. Trimming pared 0 bases from V and 0 bases from J, leaving 6 bases between. The germline V gene encodes CDR1 SGHTA and CDR2 FQGTGA. There are 16 residues in the CDR3. CDR3 in DNA: TGTGCCAGCAGCTTAACTTTGGGCTCTGGGGCCAACGTCCTGACTTTC. It encodes CASSLTLGSGANVLTF.

This chain uses TRBV18 with TRBJ2-3; the D gene is possibly TRBD1 (6 bases). Germline V gives CDR1 KGHSH, CDR2 LQKENI. CDR3 length equals 15 residues. V dropped 2 bases and J dropped 1 base, with 10 bases sitting between them. The CDR3 loop is CASSPGRGGTDTQYF. CDR3 nucleotide sequence: TGTGCCAGCTCACCAGGCAGGGGTGGCACAGATACGCAGTATTTT. Drawing the rest from reference TRBV18 and TRBJ2-3, the complete variable domain is NAGVMQNPRHLVRRRGQEARLRCSPMKGHSHVYWYRQLPEEGLKFMVYLQKENIIDESGMPKERFSAEFPKEGPSILRIQQVVRGDSAAYFCASSPGRGGTDTQYFGPGTRLTVL.

This clone came up a few times. This chain connects TRBV18 to TRBJ1-1; D is unclear. There are 15 residues in the CDR3. Germline V gene lookup returns CDR1 KGHSH and CDR2 LQKENI. V lost 0 bases, J lost 1 base, and 9 bases lay in between. This chain's CDR3 is CASSPPGRTNTEAFF. CDR3 DNA sequence: TGTGCCAGCTCACCACCGGGCAGAACGAACACTGAAGCTTTCTTT.

This chain joins TRBV24-1 and TRBJ1-2; D gene unclear. V lost 0 bases to trimming and J lost 6 bases, with 7 bases between them. Per germline, CDR1 KGHDR and CDR2 SFDVKD. CDR3 length: 13 residues. CDR3 DNA sequence: TGTGCCACCAGTGATTTGGGACCGCATGGCTACACCTTC. This sequence encodes CATSDLGPHGYTF.